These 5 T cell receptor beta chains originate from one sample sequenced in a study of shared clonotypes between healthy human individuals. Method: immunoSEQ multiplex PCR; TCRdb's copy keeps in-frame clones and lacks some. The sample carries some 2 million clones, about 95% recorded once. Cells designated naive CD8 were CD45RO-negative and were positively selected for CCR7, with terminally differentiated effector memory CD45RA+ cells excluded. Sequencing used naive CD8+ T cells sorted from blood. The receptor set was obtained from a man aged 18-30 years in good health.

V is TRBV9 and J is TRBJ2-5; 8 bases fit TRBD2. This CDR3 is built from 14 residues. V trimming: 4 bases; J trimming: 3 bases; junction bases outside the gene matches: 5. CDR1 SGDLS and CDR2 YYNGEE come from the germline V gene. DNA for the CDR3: TGTGCCAGCAGCTCCACAGCGGGAGAAGAGACCCAGTACTTC. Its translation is CASSSTAGEETQYF.

The CDR3 nucleotides read TGTGCCAGCAGTCACCCCGGGTCCAATTCACCCCTCCACTTT. Amino acid sequence: CASSHPGSNSPLHF. The gene calls are TRBV27 and TRBJ1-6; D gene ambiguous. CDR1 is MNHEY, CDR2 SMNVEV, per germline (reference sequence). Trimming removed 5 bases at V and 7 bases at J, with 12 bases between. The CDR3 spans 14 residues.

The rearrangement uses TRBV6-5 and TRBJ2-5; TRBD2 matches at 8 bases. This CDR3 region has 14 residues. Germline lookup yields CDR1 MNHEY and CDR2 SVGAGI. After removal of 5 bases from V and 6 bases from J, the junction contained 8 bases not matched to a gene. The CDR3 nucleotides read TGTGCCAGCAGTAACCGGACTAGCCGCAAGACCCAGTACTTC. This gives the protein CASSNRTSRKTQYF.

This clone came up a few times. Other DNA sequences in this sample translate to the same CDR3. CDR3 sequence reads: CASSPDRGQETQYF. CDR3 nucleotide sequence: TGTGCCAGCAGCCCGGACAGGGGCCAAGAGACCCAGTACTTC. The V and J genes are TRBV7-9 and TRBJ2-5; TRBD1 matches at 9 bases. The CDR3 loop spans 14 amino acids. In germline, CDR1 is SEHNR, CDR2 FQNEAQ (reference sequence). V dropped 5 bases and J dropped 1; count of bases not matched to a gene: 2.

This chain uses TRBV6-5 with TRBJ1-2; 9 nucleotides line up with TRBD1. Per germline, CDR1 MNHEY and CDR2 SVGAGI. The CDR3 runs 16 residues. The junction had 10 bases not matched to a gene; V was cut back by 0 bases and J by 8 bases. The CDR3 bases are TGTGCCAGCAGTTACTCGGCGGGGACAGGGATGGGAGGCTACACCTTC. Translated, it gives CASSYSAGTGMGGYTF.